This T cell receptor (beta chain) was recorded in a study of blood T cell repertoires in COVID-19. For the study at large: T cells, B-cell-depleted T cells, or PBMCs supplied cDNA or gDNA.

This CDR3 is built from 15 residues. The ends lost 2 bases at V and 7 bases at J; junction bases unmatched: 7. Germline assignment: CDR1 ENHRY and CDR2 SYGVKD. In the study's own analysis: From reference gene primer amplification, estimates of nucleated cell counts were derived. TCRdb's table, derived via immunoSEQ multiplex PCR, lists solely in-frame clones and lacks some. The DNA gave D and trimming, while V, J and clone size come from that table. The data show over 90,000 clones, with roughly four fifths seen just once and 4% to 6% held by the top ten. The receptor was derived from an elderly man with COVID-19, enrolled during active disease. Sequencing input: peripheral blood. The chain links TRBV10-3 to TRBJ2-7; 11 bases line up with TRBD2. The CDR3 is CAISETSGSSGEQYF. CDR3 bases: TGTGCCATCAGTGAGACTAGCGGGAGTTCGGGGGAGCAGTACTTC.